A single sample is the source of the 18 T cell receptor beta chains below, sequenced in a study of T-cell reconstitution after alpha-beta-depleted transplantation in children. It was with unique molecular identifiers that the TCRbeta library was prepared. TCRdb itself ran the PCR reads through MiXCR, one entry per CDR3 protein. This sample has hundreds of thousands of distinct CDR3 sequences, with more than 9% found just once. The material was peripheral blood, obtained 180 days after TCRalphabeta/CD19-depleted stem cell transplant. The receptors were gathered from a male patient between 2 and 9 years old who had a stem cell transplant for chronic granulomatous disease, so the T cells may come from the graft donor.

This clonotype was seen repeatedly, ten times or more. CDR3 nucleotides: TGCGCCAGTCAACTCAAAATCGGGGGAGCCGGGGAGCTGTTTTTT. Protein product: CASQLKIGGAGELFF. This sequence joins TRBV5-1 and TRBJ2-2, with D perhaps TRBD2 (6 bases). This CDR3 spans 15 amino acids. The germline gives CDR1 SGHRS, CDR2 YFSETQ. V was pared by 8 bases and J by 6 bases, with 20 bases between.

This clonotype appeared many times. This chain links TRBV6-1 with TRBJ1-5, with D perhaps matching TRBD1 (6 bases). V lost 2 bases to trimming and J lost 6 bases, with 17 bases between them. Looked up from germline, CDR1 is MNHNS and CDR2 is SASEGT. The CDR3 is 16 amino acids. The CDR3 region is CASSEPVWGAGQPQHF. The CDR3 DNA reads TGTGCCAGCAGTGAACCCGTATGGGGGGCAGGTCAGCCCCAGCATTTT.

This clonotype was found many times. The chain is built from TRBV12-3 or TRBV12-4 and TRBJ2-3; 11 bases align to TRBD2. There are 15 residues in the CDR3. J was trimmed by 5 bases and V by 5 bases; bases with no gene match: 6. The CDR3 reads CASSQGTSGGDTQYF. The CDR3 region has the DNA TGTGCCAGCAGTCAGGGGACTAGCGGTGGAGATACGCAGTATTTT.

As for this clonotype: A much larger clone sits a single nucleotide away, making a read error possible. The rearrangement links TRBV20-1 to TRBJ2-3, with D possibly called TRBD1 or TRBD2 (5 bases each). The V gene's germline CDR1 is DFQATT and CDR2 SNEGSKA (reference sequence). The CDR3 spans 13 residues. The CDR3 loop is CSAYPGTTDTRYF. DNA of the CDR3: TGCAGTGCCTACCCGGGGACCACAGATACGCGGTATTTT.

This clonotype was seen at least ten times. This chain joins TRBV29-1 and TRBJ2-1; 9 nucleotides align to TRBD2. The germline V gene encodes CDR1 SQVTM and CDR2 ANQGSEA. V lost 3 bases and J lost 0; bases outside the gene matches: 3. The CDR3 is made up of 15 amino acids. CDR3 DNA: TGCAGCGTTGACATTAGCGGGAGCTCCTACAATGAGCAGTTCTTC. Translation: CSVDISGSSYNEQFF.

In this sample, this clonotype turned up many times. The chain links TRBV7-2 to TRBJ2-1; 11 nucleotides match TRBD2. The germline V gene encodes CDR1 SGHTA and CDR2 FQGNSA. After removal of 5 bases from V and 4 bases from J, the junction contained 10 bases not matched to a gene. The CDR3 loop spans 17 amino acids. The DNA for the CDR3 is TGTGCCAGCAGCCCCACGACCGGGACTAGCGGTTACAATGAGCAGTTCTTC. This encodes CASSPTTGTSGYNEQFF.

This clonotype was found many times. The chain's CDR3 is CSARDWRQGGTGELFF. The DNA of the CDR3 is TGCAGTGCTAGAGATTGGAGACAGGGTGGCACCGGGGAGCTGTTTTTT. The chain employs TRBV20-1 and TRBJ2-2; 7 nucleotides match TRBD1. Germline-derived CDR1 and CDR2 are DFQATT and SNEGSKA (reference sequence). The CDR3 is 16 residues long. Trimming cost V 0 bases and J 4 bases; bases outside gene matches: 8.

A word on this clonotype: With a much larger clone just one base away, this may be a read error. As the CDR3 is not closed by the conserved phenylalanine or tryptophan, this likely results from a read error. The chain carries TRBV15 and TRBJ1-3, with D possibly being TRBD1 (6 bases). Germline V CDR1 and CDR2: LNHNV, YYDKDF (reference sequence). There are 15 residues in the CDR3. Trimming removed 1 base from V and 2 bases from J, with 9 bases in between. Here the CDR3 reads CATSRGTATGNTIYY. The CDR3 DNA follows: TGTGCCACCAGCAGAGGGACAGCCACTGGAAACACCATATATTAT.

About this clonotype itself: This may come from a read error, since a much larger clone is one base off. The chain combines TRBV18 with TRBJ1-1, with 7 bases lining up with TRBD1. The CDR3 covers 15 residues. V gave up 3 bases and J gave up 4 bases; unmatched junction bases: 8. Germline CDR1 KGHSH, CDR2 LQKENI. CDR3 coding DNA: TGTGCCAGCTCACCGCCCGGGACAGTGAGCACTGAAGCTTTCTTT. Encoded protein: CASSPPGTVSTEAFF.

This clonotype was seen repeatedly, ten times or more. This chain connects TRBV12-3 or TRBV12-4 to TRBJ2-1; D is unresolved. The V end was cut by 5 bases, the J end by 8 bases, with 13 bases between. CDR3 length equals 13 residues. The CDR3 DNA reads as TGTGCCAGCAGTACCCCGAGTGGGTATGAGCAGTTCTTC. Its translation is CASSTPSGYEQFF.

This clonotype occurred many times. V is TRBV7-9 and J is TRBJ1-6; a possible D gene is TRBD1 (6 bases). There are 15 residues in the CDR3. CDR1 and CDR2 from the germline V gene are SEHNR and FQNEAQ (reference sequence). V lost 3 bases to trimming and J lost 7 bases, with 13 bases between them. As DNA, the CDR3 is TGTGCCAGCAGCTTGGTAACAGGGACCAATTCACCCCTCCACTTT. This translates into CASSLVTGTNSPLHF.

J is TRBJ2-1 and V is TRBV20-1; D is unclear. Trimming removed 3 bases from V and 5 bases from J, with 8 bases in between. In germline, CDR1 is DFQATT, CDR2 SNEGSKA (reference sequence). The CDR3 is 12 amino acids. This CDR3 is CSARDQNNEQFF. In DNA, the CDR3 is TGCAGTGCTAGGGACCAGAACAATGAGCAGTTCTTC.

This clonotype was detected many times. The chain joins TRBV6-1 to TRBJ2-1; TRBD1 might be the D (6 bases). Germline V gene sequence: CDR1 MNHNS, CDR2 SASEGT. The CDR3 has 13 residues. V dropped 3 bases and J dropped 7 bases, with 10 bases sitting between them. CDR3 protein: CASSDGQRNEQFF. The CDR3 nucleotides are TGTGCCAGCAGTGACGGACAGAGGAATGAGCAGTTCTTC.

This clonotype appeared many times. This chain's CDR3 is CASSLGTWGGSYNEQFF. The CDR3 nucleotides are TGCGCCAGCAGCTTGGGAACCTGGGGGGGCTCCTACAATGAGCAGTTCTTC. The rearrangement links TRBV5-1 to TRBJ2-1; TRBD2 matches at 7 bases. The junction had 6 bases not matched to a gene; V was cut back by 0 bases and J by 0 bases. This CDR3 has 17 amino acids. The germline gives CDR1 SGHRS, CDR2 YFSETQ.

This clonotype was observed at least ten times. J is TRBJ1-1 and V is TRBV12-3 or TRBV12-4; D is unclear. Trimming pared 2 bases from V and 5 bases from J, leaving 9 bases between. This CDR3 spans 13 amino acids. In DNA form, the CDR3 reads TGTGCCAGCAGTTTAATGGCGGGAACTGAAGCTTTCTTT. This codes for CASSLMAGTEAFF.

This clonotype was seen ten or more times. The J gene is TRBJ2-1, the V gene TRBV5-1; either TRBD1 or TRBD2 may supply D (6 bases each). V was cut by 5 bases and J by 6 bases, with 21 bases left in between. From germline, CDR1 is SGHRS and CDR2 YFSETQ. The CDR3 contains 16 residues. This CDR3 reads CASSWAGGPRPNEQFF. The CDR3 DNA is TGCGCCAGCAGTTGGGCCGGGGGCCCGCGTCCCAATGAGCAGTTCTTC.

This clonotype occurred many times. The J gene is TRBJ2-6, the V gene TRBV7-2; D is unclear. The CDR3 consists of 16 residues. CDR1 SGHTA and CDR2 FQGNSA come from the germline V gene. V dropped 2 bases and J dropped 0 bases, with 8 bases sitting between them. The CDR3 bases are TGTGCCAGCAGCTTATTCAAACCCTCTGGGGCCAACGTCCTGACTTTC. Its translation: CASSLFKPSGANVLTF.

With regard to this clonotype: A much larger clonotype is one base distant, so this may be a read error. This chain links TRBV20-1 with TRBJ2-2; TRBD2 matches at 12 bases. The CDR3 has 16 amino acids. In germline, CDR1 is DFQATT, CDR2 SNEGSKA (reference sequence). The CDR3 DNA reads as TGCTGTGCTAGGGACCCGGGACTAGCGGGTACCGGGGAGCTGTTTTTT. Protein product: CCARDPGLAGTGELFF.